The next 26 T cell receptor beta chains were all read from a single sample in a study of T cells in Graves' hyperthyroidism and ophthalmopathy. Amplification of TCR beta CDR3 regions used RNA as the template. The HTBI set primed first-round TCR CDR3 RT-PCR. TCRdb called the multiplex PCR reads again in MiXCR, with one record for every CDR3 protein. The data contain more than 500,000 distinct CDR3 sequences, around 15% of them singletons. Material for sequencing was blood. These receptors were collected from a woman aged 40 to 49 with Graves' hyperthyroidism.

This clonotype was detected ten times or more. The rearrangement links TRBV28 to TRBJ1-5; TRBD1 might be the D (6 bases). Deletions cut 6 bases from V and 8 bases from J, with 11 bases between. From germline, CDR1 is MDHEN and CDR2 SYDVKM. The CDR3 runs 12 residues. CDR3: CASSHGQKPQHF. CDR3 bases: TGTGCCAGCAGCCACGGACAGAAGCCCCAGCATTTT.

This clonotype was counted at least ten times. This chain links TRBV20-1 with TRBJ1-4; D is possibly TRBD1 (5 bases). CDR1 and CDR2 from the germline V gene are DFQATT and SNEGSKA (reference sequence). The CDR3 is made up of 15 amino acids. Trimming stripped 0 bases from V and 8 bases from J, with 16 bases between. CDR3 protein: CSARDSRVGYEKLFF. The DNA for the CDR3 is TGCAGTGCTAGAGATTCCAGGGTTGGCTACGAAAAACTGTTTTTT.

The chain links TRBV5-8 to TRBJ1-4; D not resolved. Germline CDR1 is SGHTS and CDR2 is YDEGEE. CDR3 length: 15 residues. The V end lost 3 bases, the J end lost 2 bases, and 11 bases lay between the germline ends. In DNA, the CDR3 is TGTGCCAGCAGCTCCCCCGGAATTACTAATGAAAAACTGTTTTTT. Residues: CASSSPGITNEKLFF. Variable domain in full (rest from reference TRBV5-8 and TRBJ1-4): EAGVTQSPTHLIKTRGQQATLRCSPISGHTSVYWYQQALGLGLQFLLWYDEGEERNRGNFPPRFSGRQFPNYSSELNVNALELEDSALYLCASSSPGITNEKLFFGSGTQLSVL.

As regards this clonotype: This may be a read error, as it is one base from a much larger clone. Because the CDR3 is missing its conserved closing phenylalanine or tryptophan, this is likely a read error. The J gene is TRBJ2-2, the V gene TRBV12-3 or TRBV12-4; 11 nucleotides align to TRBD2. The J segment lost 4 bases and the V segment lost 8 bases, leaving 3 bases of the junction unmatched. CDR3 size: 14 residues. The CDR3 nucleotides read TGTGCCAGCGGGGGACTAGCGGTCACCGGGGAGCTGTTTCTT. It translates to CASGGLAVTGELFL.

The chain carries TRBV6-1 and TRBJ1-2; 9 bases match TRBD1. Germline V CDR1 and CDR2: MNHNS, SASEGT. V lost 10 bases to trimming and J lost 8 bases; unmatched junction nucleotides: 11. CDR3 length: 13 amino acids. The chain's CDR3 is CATSPGQGPGYTF. CDR3 in DNA: TGTGCCACTAGTCCGGGACAGGGTCCCGGCTACACCTTC.

This clonotype was detected many times. The rearrangement links TRBV20-1 to TRBJ2-1; 10 bases are shared with TRBD2. Trimming took 3 bases from V and 8 from J; bases not matched to a gene: 10. Looked up from germline, CDR1 is DFQATT and CDR2 is SNEGSKA (reference sequence). The CDR3 totals 15 residues. The DNA for the CDR3 is TGCAGTGCTAGCTCCCTAGCGGGAGAGATCTATGAGCAGTTCTTC. Translation gives CSASSLAGEIYEQFF.

At least ten counts were recorded for this clonotype. V usage is TRBV30 and J usage is TRBJ1-5; possibly TRBD1 for D (6 bases). Trimming took off 1 base at V and 7 bases at J, with 11 bases between the two ends. Looked up from germline, CDR1 is GTSNPN and CDR2 is SVGIG (reference sequence). This CDR3 is 13 amino acids long. This CDR3 reads CAWSGQEGQPQHF. CDR3 nucleotide sequence: TGTGCCTGGAGTGGACAGGAGGGGCAGCCCCAGCATTTT.

In this sample, this clonotype turned up many times. V is TRBV2 and J is TRBJ1-2, with 7 bases aligning to TRBD1. The CDR3 spans 13 residues. Germline V gene lookup returns CDR1 SNHLY and CDR2 FYNNEI. The V gene end was trimmed by 3 bases and the J gene end by 7 bases; junction bases not matched to a gene: 5. Written as DNA, the CDR3 is TGTGCCAGCAGTGAGCTGACAGGGATTGGCTACACCTTC. This encodes CASSELTGIGYTF.

The table lists this clonotype with many counts. This sequence joins TRBV6-6 and TRBJ1-1; no clear D. In germline, CDR1 is MNHNY, CDR2 SVGAGI (reference sequence). The V end was cut by 0 bases, the J end by 1 base, with 9 bases between. The CDR3 has 15 residues. The CDR3 sequence: CASSYSAPPNTEAFF. Here the CDR3 DNA reads TGTGCCAGCAGTTACTCGGCGCCTCCGAACACTGAAGCTTTCTTT.

This clonotype was counted only a few times. This rearrangement joins TRBV6-5 to TRBJ2-1, with TRBD2 identical over 9 bases. Per the germline V gene, CDR1 is MNHEY and CDR2 is SVGAGI. V dropped 0 bases and J dropped 8; count of bases not matched to a gene: 8. The CDR3 loop spans 16 amino acids. For the CDR3, the DNA is TGTGCCAGCAGTTACTCCGCGGGGGGGGTAGTCGATGAGCAGTTCTTC. Amino acid sequence: CASSYSAGGVVDEQFF.

As regards this clonotype: One end of the junction varies from germline; a read error may be responsible. The genes are TRBV6-1 and TRBJ2-2, with D unresolved. CDR1 MNHNS and CDR2 SASEGT come from the germline V gene. The CDR3 has 14 residues. CDR3 residues: CASSEVRNTGELFF. The CDR3 nucleotides are TGTGCCAGCAGCGAAGTCCGAAACACCGGGGAGCTGTTTTTT.

V and J are TRBV6-2 or TRBV6-3 and TRBJ2-7; maybe TRBD1 (5 bases). The V and J ends lost 10 bases and 2 bases respectively, with 12 bases between them. This CDR3 region has 12 residues. Germline V gene sequence: CDR1 MNHEY, CDR2 SVGEGT. The DNA of the CDR3 is TGTGCCACCGACTCGGACACCTACGAGCAGTACTTC. It yields the protein CATDSDTYEQYF.

The rearrangement uses TRBV10-3 and TRBJ2-7; tentative D call: TRBD1 (5 bases). The CDR3 is made up of 14 amino acids. Per germline, CDR1 ENHRY and CDR2 SYGVKD. Trimming stripped 7 bases from V and 0 bases from J, with 13 bases between. CDR3 region: CAITQTDSSYEQYF. The CDR3 bases are TGTGCCATCACGCAGACAGATAGCTCCTACGAGCAGTACTTC.

The table lists this clonotype with many counts. The chain couples TRBV30 to TRBJ2-7, with 9 positions matching TRBD2. The CDR3 extends over 14 amino acids. The ends lost 1 base at V and 2 bases at J; junction bases unmatched: 3. CDR1 and CDR2 from the germline V gene are GTSNPN and SVGIG (reference sequence). This CDR3 is CAWSEAGGTYEQYF. DNA for the CDR3: TGTGCCTGGAGTGAAGCGGGAGGCACCTACGAGCAGTACTTC. Full variable domain (remainder filled in from reference TRBV30 and TRBJ2-7): SQTIHQWPATLVQPVGSPLSLECTVEGTSNPNLYWYRQAAGRGLQLLFYSVGIGQISSEVPQNLSASRPQDRQFILSSKKLLLSDSGFYLCAWSEAGGTYEQYFGPGTRLTVT.

This chain connects TRBV27 to TRBJ1-1; 8 nucleotides line up with TRBD1. The germline CDR1 and CDR2 sequences are MNHEY and SMNVEV (reference sequence). V gave up 5 bases and J gave up 4 bases; unmatched junction bases: 6. The CDR3 has 14 amino acids. The CDR3 DNA reads TGTGCCAGCAGTCCTCAGGGGGCGTTCACTGAAGCTTTCTTT. It encodes CASSPQGAFTEAFF.

This clonotype was counted many times. The CDR3 region is CASSSQGSAGANVLTF. In DNA form, the CDR3 reads TGTGCCAGCAGTTCCCAGGGATCCGCCGGGGCCAACGTCCTGACTTTC. The chain recombines TRBV28 with TRBJ2-6, with D perhaps matching TRBD1 (5 bases). V lost 4 bases and J 4 bases, leaving 14 bases between the germline ends. Germline assignment: CDR1 MDHEN and CDR2 SYDVKM. This CDR3 spans 16 amino acids.

Only a few counts were recorded for this clonotype. V and J are TRBV5-1 and TRBJ1-4, with D hard to call. Germline-derived CDR1 and CDR2 are SGHRS and YFSETQ. Trimming removed 2 bases from V and 7 bases from J, with 9 bases in between. The CDR3 has 13 residues. CDR3 residues: CASSFGEGEKLFF. Here the CDR3 DNA reads TGCGCCAGCAGCTTTGGGGAGGGTGAAAAACTGTTTTTT. Combining the CDR3 with reference TRBV5-1 and TRBJ1-4 gives the whole variable domain KAGVTQTPRYLIKTRGQQVTLSCSPISGHRSVSWYQQTPGQGLQFLFEYFSETQRNKGNFPGRFSGRQFSNSRSEMNVSTLELGDSALYLCASSFGEGEKLFFGSGTQLSVL.

This clonotype has ten or more counts. The V gene is TRBV27, the J gene TRBJ2-2; 11 bases fit TRBD2. The CDR3 runs to 17 residues. After removal of 6 bases from V and 3 bases from J, the junction contained 9 bases not matched to a gene. Germline assignment: CDR1 MNHEY and CDR2 SMNVEV (reference sequence). CDR3 loop: CASRIKGLAGYTGELFF. CDR3 nucleotides: TGTGCCAGCAGGATCAAAGGACTAGCGGGCTACACCGGGGAGCTGTTTTTT.

A few counts support this clonotype. The chain carries TRBV6-1 and TRBJ2-7; D possibly uses TRBD1 or TRBD2 (5 bases each). The germline CDR1 and CDR2 sequences are MNHNS and SASEGT. This CDR3 spans 11 amino acids. Trimming took 6 bases from V and 2 from J, leaving 5 bases between them. Here the CDR3 DNA reads TGTGCCAGCAGGGGACCCTACGAGCAGTACTTC. Amino acid sequence: CASRGPYEQYF.

This clonotype was seen more than once but under ten times. V and J are TRBV10-1 and TRBJ2-3; D may match TRBD1 or TRBD2 (5 bases each). V lost 4 bases to trimming and J lost 0 bases, with 11 bases between them. Germline values: CDR1 WNHNN, CDR2 SYGVQD (reference sequence). The CDR3 runs to 15 residues. Here the CDR3 DNA reads TGCGCCAGCAGTGGAGGGAAGGGGAGCACAGATACGCAGTATTTT. Protein: CASSGGKGSTDTQYF.

The sample holds a few counts of this clonotype. V usage is TRBV19 and J usage is TRBJ2-1, with 9 bases matching TRBD2. With 1 base clipped from V and 9 bases from J, the junction kept 7 bases outside the gene matches. The germline CDR1 and CDR2 sequences are LNHDA and SQIVND (reference sequence). This CDR3 is 15 amino acids long. The CDR3: CASSIGAGGVGEQFF. Here the CDR3 DNA reads TGTGCCAGTAGTATAGGAGCGGGAGGAGTTGGTGAGCAGTTCTTC.

This clonotype has ten or more counts. The rearrangement links TRBV29-1 to TRBJ2-1; D is ambiguous. In germline, CDR1 is SQVTM, CDR2 ANQGSEA. V lost 2 bases to trimming and J lost 9 bases, with 11 bases between them. This CDR3 region has 12 residues. The CDR3 nucleotides read TGCAGCGTTGAACGGCCCTGGGGTGAGCAGTTCTTC. Protein product: CSVERPWGEQFF.

The V call is TRBV27, the J call TRBJ1-6, with 7 positions matching TRBD1. With 7 bases clipped from V and 6 bases from J, the junction kept 12 bases outside the gene matches. The CDR3 loop spans 16 amino acids. The germline V gene has CDR1 MNHEY and CDR2 SMNVEV (reference sequence). The CDR3 protein is CASMLTGRSLNSPLHF. The CDR3 DNA reads as TGTGCCAGCATGCTGACAGGGCGCTCCCTTAATTCACCCCTCCACTTT.

This clonotype was observed many times. V gene TRBV7-2 combines with J gene TRBJ2-3; 9 bases are shared with TRBD2. The CDR3 sequence is 18 residues long. V gave up 0 bases and J gave up 0 bases; unmatched junction bases: 7. CDR1 SGHTA and CDR2 FQGNSA come from the germline V gene. As DNA, the CDR3 is TGTGCCAGCAGCTTAGCGCAACTGCTAGCGGGGAGCACAGATACGCAGTATTTT. This gives the protein CASSLAQLLAGSTDTQYF.

Regarding this clonotype: One end of the junction varies from germline; a read error may be responsible. The chain employs TRBV27 and TRBJ1-1; 7 nucleotides line up with TRBD1. This CDR3 is built from 15 residues. Germline loops: CDR1 MNHEY, CDR2 SMNVEV (reference sequence). In DNA, the CDR3 is TGTGCCAGCAGTTTACGACAGGGCGAGGGGACCGAAGCTTCCTTT. Residues: CASSLRQGEGTEASF.

This clonotype was counted many times. This chain links TRBV28 with TRBJ2-7; a weak D match, TRBD2 (6 bases). This CDR3 region has 14 residues. Germline V lookup: CDR1 MDHEN, CDR2 SYDVKM. Trimming cost V 5 bases and J 0 bases, with 11 bases left between them. The CDR3 DNA sequence: TGTGCCAGCAGTAAGGACTACCGCTCCTACGAGCAGTACTTC. Translating it yields CASSKDYRSYEQYF.